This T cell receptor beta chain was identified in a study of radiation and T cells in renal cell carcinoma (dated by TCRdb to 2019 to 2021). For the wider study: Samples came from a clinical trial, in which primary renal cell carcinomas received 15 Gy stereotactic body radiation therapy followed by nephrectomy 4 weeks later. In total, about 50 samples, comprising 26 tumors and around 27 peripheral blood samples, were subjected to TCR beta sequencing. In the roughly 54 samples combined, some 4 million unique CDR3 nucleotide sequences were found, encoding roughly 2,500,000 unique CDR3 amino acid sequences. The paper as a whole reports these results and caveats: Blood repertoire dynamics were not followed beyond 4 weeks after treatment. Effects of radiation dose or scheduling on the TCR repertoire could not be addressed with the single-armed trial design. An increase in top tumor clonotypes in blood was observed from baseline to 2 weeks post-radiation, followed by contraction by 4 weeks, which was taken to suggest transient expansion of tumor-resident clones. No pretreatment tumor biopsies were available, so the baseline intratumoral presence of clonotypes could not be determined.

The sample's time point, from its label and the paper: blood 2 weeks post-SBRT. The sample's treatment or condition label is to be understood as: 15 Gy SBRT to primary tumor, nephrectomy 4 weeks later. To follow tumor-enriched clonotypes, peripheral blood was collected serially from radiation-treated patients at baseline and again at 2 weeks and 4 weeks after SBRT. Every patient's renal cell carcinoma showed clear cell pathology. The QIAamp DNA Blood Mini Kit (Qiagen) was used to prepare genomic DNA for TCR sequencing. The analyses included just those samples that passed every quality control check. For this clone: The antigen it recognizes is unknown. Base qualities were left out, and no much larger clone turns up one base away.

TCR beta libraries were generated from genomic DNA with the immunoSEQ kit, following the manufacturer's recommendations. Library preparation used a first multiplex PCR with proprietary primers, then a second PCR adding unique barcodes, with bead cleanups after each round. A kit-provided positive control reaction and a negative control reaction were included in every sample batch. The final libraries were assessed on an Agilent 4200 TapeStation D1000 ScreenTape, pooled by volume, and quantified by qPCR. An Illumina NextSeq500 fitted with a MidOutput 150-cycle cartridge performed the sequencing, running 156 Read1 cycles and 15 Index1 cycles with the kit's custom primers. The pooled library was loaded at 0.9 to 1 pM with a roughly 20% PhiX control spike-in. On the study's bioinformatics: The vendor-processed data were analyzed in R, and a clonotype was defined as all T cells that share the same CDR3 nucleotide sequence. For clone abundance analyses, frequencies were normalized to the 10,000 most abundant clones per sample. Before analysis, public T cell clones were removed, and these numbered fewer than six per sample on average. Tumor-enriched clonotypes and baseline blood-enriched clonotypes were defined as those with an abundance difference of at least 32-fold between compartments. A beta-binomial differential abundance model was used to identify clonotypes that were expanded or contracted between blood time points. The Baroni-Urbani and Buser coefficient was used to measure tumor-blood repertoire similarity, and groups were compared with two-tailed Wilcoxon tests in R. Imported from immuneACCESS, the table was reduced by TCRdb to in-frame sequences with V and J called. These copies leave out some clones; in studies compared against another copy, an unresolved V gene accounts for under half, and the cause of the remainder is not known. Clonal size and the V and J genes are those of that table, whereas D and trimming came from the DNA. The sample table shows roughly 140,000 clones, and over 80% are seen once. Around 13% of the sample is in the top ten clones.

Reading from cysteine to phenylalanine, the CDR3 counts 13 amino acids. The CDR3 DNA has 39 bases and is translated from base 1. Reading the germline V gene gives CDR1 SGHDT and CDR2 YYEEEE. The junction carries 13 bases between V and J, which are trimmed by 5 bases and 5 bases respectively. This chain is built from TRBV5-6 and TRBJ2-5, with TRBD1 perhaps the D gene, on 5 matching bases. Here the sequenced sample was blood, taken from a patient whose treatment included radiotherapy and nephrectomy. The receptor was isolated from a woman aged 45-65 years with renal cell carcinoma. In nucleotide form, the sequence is TGTGCCAGCAGAACGACAGCCCGGGAGACCCAGTACTTC. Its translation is CASRTTARETQYF.